The next 31 T cell receptor beta chains were all read from a single sample in a study of blood T cell repertoires in COVID-19. The repertoire was sequenced with immunoSEQ multiplex PCR; TCRdb's copy has only in-frame clones and lacks some. This table holds 75,000 to 100,000 clones, roughly 82% found once. The specimen sequenced was peripheral blood. The source is a man aged 45-65 years with active or convalescent COVID-19.

The V gene is TRBV7-9, the J gene TRBJ2-2; D is unclear. The germline V and J ends were trimmed by 5 bases and 11 bases, with 6 bases remaining between them. Germline-derived CDR1 and CDR2 are SEHNR and FQNEAQ (reference sequence). The length of the CDR3 is 10 residues. The CDR3 DNA reads TGTGCCAGCAGCCAGGTAGAGCTGTTTTTT. Translated: CASSQVELFF.

The V and J genes are TRBV15 and TRBJ1-3; D gene uncertain. The germline V gene has CDR1 LNHNV and CDR2 YYDKDF (reference sequence). Trimming removed 1 base from V and 4 bases from J, with 5 bases in between. This CDR3 spans 13 amino acids. The CDR3 is CATSRGRGNTIYF. CDR3 nucleotides: TGTGCCACCAGCAGAGGGAGGGGAAACACCATATATTTT.

This clone was found a few times. CDR3 region: CASSYIPTAGDYGYTF. CDR3 nucleotide sequence: TGCGCCAGCAGCTATATCCCGACAGCGGGAGATTATGGCTACACCTTC. This chain joins TRBV5-1 and TRBJ1-2; maybe TRBD1 (5 bases). Trimming stripped 3 bases from V and 5 bases from J, with 20 bases between. The germline V gene has CDR1 SGHRS and CDR2 YFSETQ. The CDR3 has 16 amino acids. The whole variable domain, remainder taken from reference TRBV5-1 and TRBJ1-2, is KAGVTQTPRYLIKTRGQQVTLSCSPISGHRSVSWYQQTPGQGLQFLFEYFSETQRNKGNFPGRFSGRQFSNSRSEMNVSTLELGDSALYLCASSYIPTAGDYGYTFGSGTRLTVV.

This clone was picked up one time. J is TRBJ2-1 and V is TRBV7-2; no firm D call. CDR1 and CDR2 (germline): SGHTA, FQGNSA. The CDR3 runs 15 residues. Trimming pared 1 base from V and 2 bases from J, leaving 9 bases between. Here the CDR3 DNA reads TGTGCCAGCAGCTTAGTCGGTACGGCCTACAATGAGCAGTTCTTC. Translated: CASSLVGTAYNEQFF.

This chain connects TRBV28 to TRBJ1-2; perhaps TRBD1 as D (5 bases). The CDR3 has 13 amino acids. Germline values: CDR1 MDHEN, CDR2 SYDVKM. Trimming left V 7 bases short and J 4 bases short, with 13 bases between. The CDR3 DNA reads as TGTGCCAGCAAATCGGGGGGGTTCTATGGCTACACCTTC. Translated, it gives CASKSGGFYGYTF.

The gene calls are TRBV12-3 or TRBV12-4 and TRBJ1-1; 7 nucleotides match TRBD1. This CDR3 region has 13 residues. V was pared by 6 bases and J by 4 bases, with 5 bases of the junction left unmatched. The CDR3 region has the DNA TGTGCCAGCAGCCCCGGGACAGTCACTGAAGCTTTCTTT. Its protein product is CASSPGTVTEAFF.

This clone was found a few times. The chain employs TRBV4-3 and TRBJ2-7; tentative D call: TRBD1 (5 bases). V shed 1 base and J shed 5 bases, with 12 bases lying between them. Germline V gene lookup returns CDR1 LGHNA and CDR2 YSLEER. The CDR3 covers 14 residues. The CDR3 protein is CASSQGQGWDEQYF. The CDR3 DNA follows: TGCGCCAGCAGCCAAGGTCAGGGATGGGACGAGCAGTACTTC.

In nucleotides, the CDR3 is TGTGCCAGCAGCCCTCGAGGGACAGGCAACTATGGCTACACCTTC. Its translation is CASSPRGTGNYGYTF. This chain uses TRBV3-1 (or the pseudogene TRBV3-2) with TRBJ1-2, with 8 bases fitting TRBD1. Germline CDR1 reads LGHDT; CDR2 reads YNNKEL (reference sequence). V shed 4 bases and J 2 bases; nucleotides not matched to a gene: 6. The CDR3 sequence is 15 residues long.

The sample holds many counts of this clone. The chain recombines TRBV5-6 with TRBJ1-4; D remains ambiguous. Trimming removed 5 bases at V and 0 bases at J, with 8 bases between. The CDR3 is 14 residues long. The germline V gene has CDR1 SGHDT and CDR2 YYEEEE. The CDR3 is CASSLLATNEKLFF. The CDR3 nucleotides read TGTGCCAGCAGTCTTCTTGCAACTAATGAAAAACTGTTTTTT.

This sequence joins TRBV12-3 or TRBV12-4 and TRBJ2-3; D is perhaps TRBD1 (5 bases). Trimming left V 5 bases short and J 4 bases short, with 7 bases between. This CDR3 is 12 amino acids long. The CDR3 protein is CASSRRADTQYF. Written as DNA, the CDR3 is TGTGCCAGCAGTCGCAGGGCAGATACGCAGTATTTT.

On this clone itself: Within the sample, other DNA sequences also encode this same CDR3. The rearrangement joins TRBV11-2 to TRBJ2-5; D not certain. Trimming stripped 3 bases from V and 0 bases from J, with 5 bases between. CDR1 is SGHAT and CDR2 is FQNNGV in the germline V gene. The CDR3 extends over 13 amino acids. CDR3 in DNA: TGTGCCAGCAGCTTCGGTGACCAAGAGACCCAGTACTTC. Translated, it gives CASSFGDQETQYF. The full variable domain, rest sourced from reference TRBV11-2 and TRBJ2-5, is EAGVAQSPRYKIIEKRQSVAFWCNPISGHATLYWYQQILGQGPKLLIQFQNNGVVDDSQLPKDRFSAERLKGVDSTLKIQPAKLEDSAVYLCASSFGDQETQYFGPGTRLLVL.

This clone has only a few counts. The DNA of the CDR3 is TGTGCCAGCAGTAGGGACAGGGGGTCCTATAATTCACCCCTCCACTTT. Translated, it gives CASSRDRGSYNSPLHF. The chain links TRBV27 to TRBJ1-6; 11 positions agree with TRBD1. Germline CDR1 reads MNHEY; CDR2 reads SMNVEV (reference sequence). CDR3 length: 16 amino acids. V lost 5 bases, J lost 1 base, and 1 base stayed unmatched.

This clone has a handful of counts. CDR3 residues: CASSQRRAGLDTQYF. The CDR3 nucleotides are TGTGCCAGCAGCCAAAGGAGAGCGGGGTTAGATACGCAGTATTTT. This chain uses TRBV3-1 (or the pseudogene TRBV3-2) with TRBJ2-3, with TRBD2 matching 7 bases. The V segment lost 2 bases and the J segment 5 bases; nucleotides outside the gene matches: 7. The CDR3 runs 15 residues. From germline, CDR1 is LGHDT and CDR2 YNNKEL (reference sequence).

The gene calls are TRBV28 and TRBJ2-7; 12 nucleotides align to TRBD2. CDR1 and CDR2 from the germline V gene are MDHEN and SYDVKM. The V segment lost 4 bases and the J segment 5 bases; nucleotides outside the gene matches: 9. The CDR3 length is 16 residues. CDR3 in amino acids: CASSSSSGGAPDEQYV. In DNA, the CDR3 is TGTGCCAGCAGTTCCTCTAGCGGGGGGGCCCCGGACGAGCAGTACGTC.

The chain combines TRBV5-1 with TRBJ2-3; D is unclear. The V end lost 4 bases, the J end lost 3 bases, and 12 bases lay between the germline ends. This CDR3 has 14 amino acids. CDR1 and CDR2 from the germline V gene are SGHRS and YFSETQ. The CDR3 nucleotides read TGCGCCAGCAGCCCTCGGGTCCAAACAGATACGCAGTATTTT. Protein product: CASSPRVQTDTQYF.

The genes are TRBV28 and TRBJ2-3, with TRBD2 matching 12 bases. Germline values: CDR1 MDHEN, CDR2 SYDVKM. J lost 5 bases, V lost 4 bases, and 4 bases had no gene match. This CDR3 spans 15 amino acids. CDR3 region: CASSSTSGGIDTQYF. CDR3 in DNA: TGTGCCAGCAGTTCCACTAGCGGGGGGATAGATACGCAGTATTTT. The whole variable domain, filled in from reference TRBV28 and TRBJ2-3, reads DVKVTQSSRYLVKRTGEKVFLECVQDMDHENMFWYRQDPGLGLRLIYFSYDVKMKEKGDIPEGYSVSREKKERFSLILESASTNQTSMYLCASSSTSGGIDTQYFGPGTRLTVL.

The chain carries TRBV12-3 or TRBV12-4 and TRBJ2-3; 8 nucleotides line up with TRBD1. CDR3 length equals 13 residues. After removal of 3 bases from V and 4 bases from J, the junction contained 0 bases not matched to a gene. CDR3 nucleotide sequence: TGTGCCAGCAGTTTGGACAGGGCAGATACGCAGTATTTT. It encodes CASSLDRADTQYF.

The DNA of the CDR3 is TGTGCCAGCAGCTTAGGCGGACAGGGGGCTATGAGTCAGCCCCAGCATTTT. As protein: CASSLGGQGAMSQPQHF. This chain uses TRBV7-9 with TRBJ1-5, with 11 bases aligning to TRBD1. The CDR3 runs 17 residues. V trimming: 1 base; J trimming: 6 bases; junction bases outside the gene matches: 8. Per the germline V gene, CDR1 is SEHNR and CDR2 is FQNEAQ (reference sequence).

Turning to this clone: The same CDR3 also results from other DNA sequences found in this sample. The chain employs TRBV5-5 and TRBJ2-7; D ambiguous. CDR1 and CDR2 from the germline V gene are SGHKS and YYEKEE (reference sequence). This CDR3 region has 14 residues. Trimming left V 2 bases short and J 0 bases short, with 9 bases between. The CDR3 coding sequence is TGTGCCAGCAGCTTTATCCTTTACTCCTACGAGCAGTACTTC. Translated, it gives CASSFILYSYEQYF. The whole variable domain, remainder taken from reference TRBV5-5 and TRBJ2-7, is DAGVTQSPTHLIKTRGQQVTLRCSPISGHKSVSWYQQVLGQGPQFIFQYYEKEERGRGNFPDRFSARQFPNYSSELNVNALLLGDSALYLCASSFILYSYEQYFGPGTRLTVT.

The chain carries TRBV6-2 or TRBV6-3 and TRBJ1-5; TRBD1 might be the D (5 bases). This CDR3 is 17 amino acids long. In germline, CDR1 is MNHEY, CDR2 SVGEGT. V lost 4 bases to trimming and J lost 4 bases, with 20 bases between them. The chain's CDR3 is CASSSPAGRIGNQPQHF. The CDR3 DNA follows: TGTGCCAGCAGTTCCCCCGCAGGGCGTATAGGGAATCAGCCCCAGCATTTT.

The rearrangement links TRBV10-3 to TRBJ2-2; 7 bases are shared with TRBD2. This CDR3 is built from 15 residues. CDR1 and CDR2 from the germline V gene are ENHRY and SYGVKD. V shed 11 bases, J shed 3 bases, and the junction held 12 bases outside the gene matches. DNA of the CDR3: TGTGCCGCGCGGCCAAGCGGGGAGTACACCGGGGAGCTGTTTTTT. Its translation is CAARPSGEYTGELFF.

The chain joins TRBV6-6 to TRBJ1-5, with D possibly TRBD1 on 6 matching bases. Germline V gives CDR1 MNHNY, CDR2 SVGAGI (reference sequence). The CDR3 length is 12 residues. Deletions cut 2 bases from V and 8 bases from J, with 7 bases between. This chain's CDR3 is CASSYNREPQHF. As DNA, the CDR3 is TGTGCCAGCAGTTACAACAGGGAGCCCCAGCATTTT.

V usage is TRBV28 and J usage is TRBJ1-1, with D perhaps matching TRBD1 (5 bases). Per the germline V gene, CDR1 is MDHEN and CDR2 is SYDVKM. V lost 5 bases and J lost 4, with 20 bases in between. The CDR3 is made up of 16 amino acids. CDR3: CASSEVHLLGGTEAFF. CDR3 bases: TGTGCCAGCAGTGAGGTGCATTTGCTGGGGGGCACTGAAGCTTTCTTT.

The V gene is TRBV4-1, the J gene TRBJ2-7; unclear D gene. CDR3 size: 14 residues. V lost 0 bases to trimming and J lost 1 base, with 7 bases between them. The V gene's germline CDR1 is MGHRA and CDR2 YSYEKL. The CDR3, as DNA: TGCGCCAGCAGCCAAGATCTCAGTTCCTACGAGCAGTACTTC. Translated, it gives CASSQDLSSYEQYF.

The chain joins TRBV6-5 to TRBJ2-3, with 7 bases aligning to TRBD2. Germline-derived CDR1 and CDR2 are MNHEY and SVGAGI. The CDR3 has 14 amino acids. V lost 6 bases and J lost 1; bases outside the gene matches: 4. CDR3 DNA sequence: TGTGCCAGCAGCCCAAGCGGGGGCACAGATACGCAGTATTTT. Amino acids: CASSPSGGTDTQYF.

As DNA, the CDR3 is TGTGCCAGCAGCTTCGGGGGTTTTTCGACAGATACGCAGTATTTT. It yields the protein CASSFGGFSTDTQYF. The rearrangement joins TRBV7-8 to TRBJ2-3; a possible D gene is TRBD2 (6 bases). Trimming took off 3 bases at V and 3 bases at J, with 13 bases between the two ends. CDR3 length: 15 amino acids. In germline, CDR1 is SGHVS, CDR2 FQNEAQ.

The chain joins TRBV10-2 to TRBJ1-1, with TRBD1 as a possible D gene (6 bases). V gave up 4 bases and J gave up 1 base, with 13 bases separating them. CDR3 length: 15 amino acids. Germline loops: CDR1 WSHSY, CDR2 SAAADI. The CDR3 loop is CASSGLGRGNTEAFF. In DNA form, the CDR3 reads TGCGCCAGCAGTGGGTTAGGCAGGGGGAACACTGAAGCTTTCTTT.

This chain uses TRBV6-2 or TRBV6-3 with TRBJ1-2; TRBD1 aligns across 7 bases. Germline V CDR1 and CDR2: MNHEY, SVGEGT. Trimming removed 4 bases from V and 4 bases from J; junction bases left unmatched: 3. This CDR3 has 13 residues. The CDR3 protein is CASSSQGTYGYTF. The DNA of the CDR3 is TGTGCCAGCAGTTCACAGGGGACCTATGGCTACACCTTC.

The CDR3 loop reads CASSVGRGANNEQFF. CDR3 nucleotides: TGTGCCAGCAGCGTAGGGCGGGGGGCCAACAATGAGCAGTTCTTC. The V and J genes are TRBV9 and TRBJ2-1; 8 bases align to TRBD2. CDR3 length equals 15 residues. With V trimmed by 0 bases and J by 5 bases, 4 bases remained unmatched. Looked up from germline, CDR1 is SGDLS and CDR2 is YYNGEE.

J is TRBJ1-2 and V is TRBV6-5; 7 bases map to TRBD1. Germline CDR1 and CDR2: MNHEY and SVGAGI. The CDR3 has 14 amino acids. Losses at the gene ends were 5 bases for V and 3 bases for J; bases not matched to a gene: 6. The CDR3 here is CASSRQGSYYGYTF. In DNA form, the CDR3 reads TGTGCCAGCAGTAGACAGGGTTCGTACTATGGCTACACCTTC.

The chain uses TRBV28 and TRBJ2-7; 10 nucleotides agree with TRBD2. Trimming removed 8 bases from V and 3 bases from J; junction bases left unmatched: 1. This CDR3 comprises 12 residues. Per the germline V gene, CDR1 is MDHEN and CDR2 is SYDVKM. In nucleotides, the CDR3 is TGTGCCAGCCAGCGGGGGGGCTACGAGCAGTACGTC. This sequence encodes CASQRGGYEQYV.